This T cell receptor beta chain was documented in a study of shared clonotypes between healthy human individuals. Profiling relied on immunoSEQ multiplex PCR, and the TCRdb table lists in-frame clones only, not all of them. The sample includes some 1.4 million clones, around 97% seen only once; the top ten take roughly 1.2%. The ends were cut back, 1 base at V and 2 bases at J, with 12 bases in the middle. CDR1 and CDR2 from the germline V gene are LGHNA and YSLEER. The CDR3 is 15 residues long. The gene calls are TRBV4-3 and TRBJ2-7; D might be TRBD2 (6 bases). Sequenced sample: naive CD4+ T cells sorted from blood. As for subset: CD45RA+ positively selected. The source is a man aged 25-45 years in good health. The CDR3 sequence is CASSQVAARAYEQYF. The CDR3 coding sequence is TGCGCCAGCAGCCAAGTAGCGGCGAGGGCCTACGAGCAGTACTTC.